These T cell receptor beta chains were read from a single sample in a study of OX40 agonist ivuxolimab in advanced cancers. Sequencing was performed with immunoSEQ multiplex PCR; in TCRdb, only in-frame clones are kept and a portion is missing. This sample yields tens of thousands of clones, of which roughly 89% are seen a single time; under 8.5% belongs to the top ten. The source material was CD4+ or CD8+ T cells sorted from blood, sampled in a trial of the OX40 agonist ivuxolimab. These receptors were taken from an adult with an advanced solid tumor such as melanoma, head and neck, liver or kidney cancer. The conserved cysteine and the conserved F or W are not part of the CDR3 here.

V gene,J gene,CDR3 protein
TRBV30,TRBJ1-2,AWEPQGVHRT
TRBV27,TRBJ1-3,ASSLGQAGNTIY
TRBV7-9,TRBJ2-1,ASRFEAGHFGGEQF
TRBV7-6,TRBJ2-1,ASSLVVSGGASEQF
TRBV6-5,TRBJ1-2,ASRPGQGQGYT
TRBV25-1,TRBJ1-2,ASSELAGGYT
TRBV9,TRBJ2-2,ASSVDSPYTGELF
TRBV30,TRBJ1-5,AWSRDNNQPQH
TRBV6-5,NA,ASSLSSGYEQY
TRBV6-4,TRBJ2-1,ASSEREGPYNEQF
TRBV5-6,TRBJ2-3,ASSPGTITDTQY
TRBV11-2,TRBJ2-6,ASSKGPGVVPSGANVLT
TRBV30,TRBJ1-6,AWSAGAGNSPLH
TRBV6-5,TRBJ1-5,ASSYLGNQPQH
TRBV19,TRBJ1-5,ASTILDQPQH
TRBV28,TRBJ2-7,ASSLGTLSYEQY
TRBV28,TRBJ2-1,ASRVAGGGYNEQF
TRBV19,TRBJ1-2,ANGGRYRFQDYGYT
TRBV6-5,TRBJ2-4,ASSYFGQGQNIQY
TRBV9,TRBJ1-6,ASSVEGSPDSPLH
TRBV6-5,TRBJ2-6,ASSWGAGANVLT
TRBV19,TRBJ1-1,ASSMDRGVNTEAF
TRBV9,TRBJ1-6,ASSGTGKGINSPLH
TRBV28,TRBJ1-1,ASSSFPGGNTEAF
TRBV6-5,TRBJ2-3,ASSYSGTRTTDTQY
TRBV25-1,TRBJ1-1,ASSLGETGPTEAF
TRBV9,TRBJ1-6,ASSVGQEAPHSPLH
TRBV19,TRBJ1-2,ASLRGGHYGYT
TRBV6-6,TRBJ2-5,ASSYSAGMETQY
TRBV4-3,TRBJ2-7,ASSQDGRVWDEQY
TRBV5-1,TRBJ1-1,ASSPTGFLTEAF
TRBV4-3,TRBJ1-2,ASSQDPWPHEGGYT
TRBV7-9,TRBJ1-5,ASSLENQPQH
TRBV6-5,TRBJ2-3,ASSLTSLTDTQY
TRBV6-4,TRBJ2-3,ASHPTSGAPTDTQY
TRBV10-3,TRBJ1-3,ATQSGNTIY
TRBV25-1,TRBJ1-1,ASSEPGVVTEAF
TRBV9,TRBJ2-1,ASSVGGFSYNEQF
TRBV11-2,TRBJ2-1,ASRDFQGSDEQF
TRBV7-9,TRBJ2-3,ASPADSGSLTDTQY
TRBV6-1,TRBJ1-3,ASSVRGSGNTIY
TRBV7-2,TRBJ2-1,ASSRGWASYNEQF
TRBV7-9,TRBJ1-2,ASSPRGTDSYGYT
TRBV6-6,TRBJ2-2,ASSYEQGWGELF
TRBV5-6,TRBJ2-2,ASSPLTNTGELF
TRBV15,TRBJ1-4,ATSRDPPGQVGRNEKLF
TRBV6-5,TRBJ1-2,ASSMTGSSSDGYT
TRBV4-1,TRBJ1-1,ASSPRGGQGTTEAF
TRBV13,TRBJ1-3,ASSLAISGNTIY
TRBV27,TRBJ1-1,ASSRSGTEAF
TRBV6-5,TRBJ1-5,ASSYTTANNQPQH
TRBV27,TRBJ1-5,ASSPNLNQPQH
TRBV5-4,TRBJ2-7,ASSLGTSASYEQY
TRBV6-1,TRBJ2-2,ASSEAGGLAGGLTGELF